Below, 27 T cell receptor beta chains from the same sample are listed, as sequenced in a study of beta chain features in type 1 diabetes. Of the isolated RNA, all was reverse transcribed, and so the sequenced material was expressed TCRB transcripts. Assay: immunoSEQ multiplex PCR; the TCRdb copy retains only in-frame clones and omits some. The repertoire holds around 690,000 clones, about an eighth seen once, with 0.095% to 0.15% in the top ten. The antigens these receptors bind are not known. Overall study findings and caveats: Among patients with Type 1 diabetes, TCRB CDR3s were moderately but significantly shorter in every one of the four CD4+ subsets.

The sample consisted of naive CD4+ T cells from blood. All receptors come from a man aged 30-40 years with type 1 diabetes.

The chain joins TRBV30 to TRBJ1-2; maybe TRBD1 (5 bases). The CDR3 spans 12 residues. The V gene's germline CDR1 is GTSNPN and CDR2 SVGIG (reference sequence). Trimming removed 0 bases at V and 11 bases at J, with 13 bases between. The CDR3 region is CAWSVPPGPYTF. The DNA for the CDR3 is TGTGCCTGGAGTGTCCCTCCGGGACCATACACCTTC.

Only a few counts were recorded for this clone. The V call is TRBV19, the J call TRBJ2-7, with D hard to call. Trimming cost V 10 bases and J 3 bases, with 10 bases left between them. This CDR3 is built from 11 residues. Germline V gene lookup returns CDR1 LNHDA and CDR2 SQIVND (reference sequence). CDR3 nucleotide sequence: TGTGCCACCTTCCCAAGCTACGAGCAGTACTTC. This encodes CATFPSYEQYF.

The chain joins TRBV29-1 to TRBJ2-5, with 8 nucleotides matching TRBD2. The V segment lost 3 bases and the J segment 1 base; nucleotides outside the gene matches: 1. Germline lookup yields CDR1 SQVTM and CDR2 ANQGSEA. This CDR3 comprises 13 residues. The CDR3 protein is CSVDSGVQETQYF. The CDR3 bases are TGCAGCGTTGATAGCGGGGTCCAAGAGACCCAGTACTTC.

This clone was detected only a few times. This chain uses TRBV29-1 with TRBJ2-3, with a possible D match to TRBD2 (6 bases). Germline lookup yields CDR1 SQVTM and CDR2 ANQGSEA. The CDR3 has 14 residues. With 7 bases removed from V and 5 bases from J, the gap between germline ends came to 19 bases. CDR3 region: CSGGLSPSEDTQYF. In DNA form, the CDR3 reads TGCAGCGGGGGACTTTCCCCGAGTGAAGATACGCAGTATTTT.

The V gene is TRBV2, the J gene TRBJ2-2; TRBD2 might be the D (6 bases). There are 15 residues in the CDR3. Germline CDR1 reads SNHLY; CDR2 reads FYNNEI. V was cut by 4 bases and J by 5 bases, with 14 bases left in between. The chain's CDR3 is CASSGPQGGTGELFF. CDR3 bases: TGTGCCAGCAGTGGACCCCAGGGAGGAACCGGGGAGCTGTTTTTT.

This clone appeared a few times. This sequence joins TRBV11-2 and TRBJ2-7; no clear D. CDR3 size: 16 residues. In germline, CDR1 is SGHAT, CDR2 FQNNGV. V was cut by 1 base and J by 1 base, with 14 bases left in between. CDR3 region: CASSLVALPASYEQYF. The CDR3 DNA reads TGTGCCAGCAGCTTAGTGGCGTTACCAGCTTCCTACGAGCAGTACTTC.

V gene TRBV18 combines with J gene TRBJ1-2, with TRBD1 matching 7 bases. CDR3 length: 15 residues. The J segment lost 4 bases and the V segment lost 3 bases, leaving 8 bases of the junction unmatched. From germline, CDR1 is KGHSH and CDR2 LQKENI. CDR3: CASSPGQVRSYGYTF. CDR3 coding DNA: TGTGCCAGCTCACCCGGACAGGTCAGGAGCTATGGCTACACCTTC.

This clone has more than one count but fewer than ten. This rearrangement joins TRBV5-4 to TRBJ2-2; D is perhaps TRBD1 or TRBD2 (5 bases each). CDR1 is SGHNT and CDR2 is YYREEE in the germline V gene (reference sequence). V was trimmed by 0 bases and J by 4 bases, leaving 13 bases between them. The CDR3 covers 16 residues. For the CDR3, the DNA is TGTGCCAGCAGCTTGGCTAGGGACGGAACCACCGGGGAGCTGTTTTTT. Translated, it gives CASSLARDGTTGELFF. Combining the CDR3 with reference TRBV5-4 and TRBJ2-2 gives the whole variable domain ETGVTQSPTHLIKTRGQQVTLRCSSQSGHNTVSWYQQALGQGPQFIFQYYREEENGRGNFPPRFSGLQFPNYSSELNVNALELDDSALYLCASSLARDGTTGELFFGEGSRLTVL.

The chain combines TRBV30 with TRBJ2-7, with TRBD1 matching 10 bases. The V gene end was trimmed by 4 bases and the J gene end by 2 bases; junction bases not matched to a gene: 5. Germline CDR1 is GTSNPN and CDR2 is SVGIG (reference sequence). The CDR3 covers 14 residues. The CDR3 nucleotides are TGTGCCTGGAATGGACAGGGGGGGACCTACGAGCAGTACTTC. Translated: CAWNGQGGTYEQYF.

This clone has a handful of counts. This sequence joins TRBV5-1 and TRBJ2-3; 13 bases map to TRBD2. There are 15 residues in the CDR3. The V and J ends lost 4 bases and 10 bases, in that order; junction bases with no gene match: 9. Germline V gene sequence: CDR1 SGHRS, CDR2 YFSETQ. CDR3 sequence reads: CASSPGTSGTGAQYF. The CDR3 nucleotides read TGCGCCAGCAGCCCCGGGACTAGCGGGACGGGTGCGCAGTATTTT.

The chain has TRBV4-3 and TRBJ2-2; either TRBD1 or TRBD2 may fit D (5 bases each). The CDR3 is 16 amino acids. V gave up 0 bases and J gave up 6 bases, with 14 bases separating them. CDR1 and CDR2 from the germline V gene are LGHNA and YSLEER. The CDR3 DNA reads TGCGCCAGCAGCCAAGATCCCCCGGGGCAACCCGGGGAGCTGTTTTTT. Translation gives CASSQDPPGQPGELFF.

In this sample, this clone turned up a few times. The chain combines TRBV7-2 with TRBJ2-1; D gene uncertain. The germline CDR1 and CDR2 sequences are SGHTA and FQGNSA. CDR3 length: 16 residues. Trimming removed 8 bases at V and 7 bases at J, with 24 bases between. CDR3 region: CASLRTSVPLGNEQFF. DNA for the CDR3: TGTGCCAGCCTCCGTACGAGCGTCCCTCTTGGGAATGAGCAGTTCTTC.

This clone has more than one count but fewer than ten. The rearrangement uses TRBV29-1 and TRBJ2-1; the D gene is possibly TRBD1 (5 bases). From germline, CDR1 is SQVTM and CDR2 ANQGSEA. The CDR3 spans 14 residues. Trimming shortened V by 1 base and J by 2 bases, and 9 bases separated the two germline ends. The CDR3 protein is CSVEGAGTYNEQFF. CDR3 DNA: TGCAGCGTTGAAGGCGCAGGGACCTACAATGAGCAGTTCTTC.

The CDR3 region is CASSLGTVYSNQPQHF. The CDR3 nucleotides are TGTGCCAGCAGCTTAGGGACAGTCTATAGCAATCAGCCCCAGCATTTT. The chain links TRBV7-8 to TRBJ1-5, with D possibly matching TRBD1 (6 bases). Germline V CDR1 and CDR2: SGHVS, FQNEAQ. The length of the CDR3 is 16 residues. With 1 base removed from V and 0 bases from J, the gap between germline ends came to 10 bases. The full variable domain, rest sourced from reference TRBV7-8 and TRBJ1-5, is GAGVSQSPRYKVAKRGQDVALRCDPISGHVSLFWYQQALGQGPEFLTYFQNEAQLDKSGLPSDRFFAERPEGSVSTLKIQRTQQEDSAVYLCASSLGTVYSNQPQHFGDGTRLSIL.

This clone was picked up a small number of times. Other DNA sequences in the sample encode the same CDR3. In DNA, the CDR3 is TGTGCCAGTAGTATCGACAGGAGCTCCTACAATGAGCAGTTCTTC. Its protein is CASSIDRSSYNEQFF. The chain has TRBV19 and TRBJ2-1; D might be TRBD1 (6 bases). This CDR3 is built from 15 residues. Germline V lookup: CDR1 LNHDA, CDR2 SQIVND (reference sequence). The germline V and J ends were trimmed by 3 bases and 0 bases, with 9 bases remaining between them.

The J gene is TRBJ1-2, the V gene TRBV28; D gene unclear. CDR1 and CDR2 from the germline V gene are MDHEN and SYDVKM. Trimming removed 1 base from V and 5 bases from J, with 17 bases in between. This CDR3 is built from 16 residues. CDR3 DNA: TGTGCCAGCAGTTTATCCGCGGGAGAGCTGGATTATGGCTACACCTTC. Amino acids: CASSLSAGELDYGYTF.

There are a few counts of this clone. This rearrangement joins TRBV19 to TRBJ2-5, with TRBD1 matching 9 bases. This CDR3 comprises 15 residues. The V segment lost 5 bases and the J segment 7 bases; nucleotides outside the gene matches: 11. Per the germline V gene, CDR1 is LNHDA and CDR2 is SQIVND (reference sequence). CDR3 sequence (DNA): TGTGCCAGTAGTGCAGGGACAGGGATTTGGGGGACCCAGTACTTC. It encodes CASSAGTGIWGTQYF.

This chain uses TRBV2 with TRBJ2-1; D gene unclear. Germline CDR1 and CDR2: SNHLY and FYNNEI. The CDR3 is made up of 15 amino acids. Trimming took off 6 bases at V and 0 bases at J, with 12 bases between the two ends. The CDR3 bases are TGTGCCAGCAGGGCAGCCGCGAGCTCCTACAATGAGCAGTTCTTC. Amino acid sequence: CASRAAASSYNEQFF.

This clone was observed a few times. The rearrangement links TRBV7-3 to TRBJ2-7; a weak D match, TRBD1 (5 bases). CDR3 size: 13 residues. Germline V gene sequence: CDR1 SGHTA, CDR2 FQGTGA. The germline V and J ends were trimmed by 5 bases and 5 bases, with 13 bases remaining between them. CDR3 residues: CASSTSVRDEQYF. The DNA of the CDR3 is TGTGCCAGCAGCACCTCCGTCAGGGACGAGCAGTACTTC.

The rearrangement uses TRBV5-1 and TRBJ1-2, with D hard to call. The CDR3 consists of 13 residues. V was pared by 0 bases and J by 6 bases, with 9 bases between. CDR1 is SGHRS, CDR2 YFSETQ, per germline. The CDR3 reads CASSLEAADGYTF. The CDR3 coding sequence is TGCGCCAGCAGCTTGGAGGCAGCTGATGGCTACACCTTC.

The CDR3 region has the DNA TGTGCCAGTACCTTAGCGGGGGGACCCTACGAGCAGTACTTC. This codes for CASTLAGGPYEQYF. The chain carries TRBV19 and TRBJ2-7; 10 bases are a match to TRBD2. CDR1 and CDR2 from the germline V gene are LNHDA and SQIVND (reference sequence). The ends lost 7 bases at V and 2 bases at J; junction bases unmatched: 5. The CDR3 consists of 14 residues.

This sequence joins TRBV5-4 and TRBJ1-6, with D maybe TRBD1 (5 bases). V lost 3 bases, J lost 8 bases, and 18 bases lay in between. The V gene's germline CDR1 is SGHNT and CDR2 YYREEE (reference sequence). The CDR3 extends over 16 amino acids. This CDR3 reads CASSSGRDGQDSPLHF. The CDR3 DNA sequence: TGTGCCAGCAGCTCCGGCAGGGACGGCCAAGATTCACCCCTCCACTTT.

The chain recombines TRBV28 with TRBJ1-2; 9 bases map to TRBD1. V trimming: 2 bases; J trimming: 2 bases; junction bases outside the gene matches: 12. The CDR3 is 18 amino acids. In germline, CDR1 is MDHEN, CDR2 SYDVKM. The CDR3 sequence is CASSLGTLTGGANYGYTF. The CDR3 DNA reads TGTGCCAGCAGTTTAGGGACTTTAACAGGGGGCGCCAACTATGGCTACACCTTC.

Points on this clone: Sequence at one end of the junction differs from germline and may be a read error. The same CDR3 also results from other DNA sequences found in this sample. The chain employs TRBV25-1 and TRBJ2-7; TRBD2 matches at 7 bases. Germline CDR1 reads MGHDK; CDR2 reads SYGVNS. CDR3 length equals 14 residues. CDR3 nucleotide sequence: TGTGCCAGCAGTGAGCGCGGGGTGGTGCGGGAGCAATACTTC. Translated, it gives CASSERGVVREQYF.

CDR3 residues: CSGTGAAGYTF. The CDR3 bases are TGCAGCGGGACAGGGGCCGCCGGCTACACCTTC. J is TRBJ1-2 and V is TRBV29-1, with 9 bases lining up with TRBD1. Germline CDR1 reads SQVTM; CDR2 reads ANQGSEA. V shed 7 bases, J shed 8 bases, and the junction held 5 bases outside the gene matches. The CDR3 contains 11 residues.

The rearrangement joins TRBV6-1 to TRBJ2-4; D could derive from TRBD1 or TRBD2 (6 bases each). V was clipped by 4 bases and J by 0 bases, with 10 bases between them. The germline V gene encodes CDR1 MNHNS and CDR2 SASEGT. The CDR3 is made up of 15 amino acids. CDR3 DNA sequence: TGTGCCAGCAGTGGTCCGGGGGCAGCCAAAAACATTCAGTACTTC. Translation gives CASSGPGAAKNIQYF.

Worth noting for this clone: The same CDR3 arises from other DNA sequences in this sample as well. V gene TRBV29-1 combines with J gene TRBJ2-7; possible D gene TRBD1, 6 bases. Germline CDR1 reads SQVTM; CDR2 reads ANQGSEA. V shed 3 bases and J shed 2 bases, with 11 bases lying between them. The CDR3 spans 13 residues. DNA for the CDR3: TGCAGCGTTGATGGGGCAGGGGCCTACGAGCAGTACTTC. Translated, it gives CSVDGAGAYEQYF.